This TCR beta chain was profiled in a study of cytomegalovirus exposure and HLA in healthy donors. Study-wide findings and caveats: In vitro data verified a few CMV-associated chains as specific for CMV antigens. A later analysis reportedly found fewer N-insertions in an Asian-associated ancestry cluster than the roughly 680-donor mean. Several V segments, TRBV6-2 and TRBV6-3 among them, could not be told apart and were dropped.

PCR employed 60 Vbeta and 13 Jbeta primers. Libraries were prepared by immunoSEQ multiplex PCR; TCRdb keeps only in-frame clonotypes and omits some of them. This sample carries 140,000 or so clones, roughly 80% of them seen once, and the ten largest clones take more than 3.5%. This clone has a single count. The antigen remains unidentified. This CDR3 has 14 amino acids. Looked up from germline, CDR1 is MNHNS and CDR2 is SASEGT. V was clipped by 1 base and J by 8 bases, with 14 bases between them. The chain has TRBV6-1 and TRBJ1-2; TRBD1 might be the D (5 bases). The specimen sequenced was PBMCs. The origin of this receptor is a woman between 40 and 50 years old in good health and CMV-seropositive. The DNA for the CDR3 is TGTGCCAGCAGTGAAGTCGACAGCTATAGCGGCTACACCTTC. This sequence encodes CASSEVDSYSGYTF.